This entry is about one TCR beta chain. These data belong to a study of blood T cell repertoires in COVID-19. Study overall: The United States, Italy and Spain were the sources of the acute and convalescent COVID-19 samples. Sample material is recorded as cDNA or gDNA derived from T cells, B-cell-depleted T cells, or PBMCs.

Authors' analysis steps: The assay estimated nucleated cells by amplifying reference gene primers. Clones were read by immunoSEQ multiplex PCR, and TCRdb kept only the in-frame ones, dropping some. The DNA was the basis for D and trimming; V, J and clone size are from that table. The table lists some 120,000 clones, around 88% of them singletons. The germline gives CDR1 GTSNPN, CDR2 SVGIG (reference sequence). The ends were cut back, 8 bases at V and 2 bases at J, with 10 bases in the middle. This CDR3 has 12 amino acids. This chain uses TRBV30 with TRBJ1-3; a possible D gene is TRBD1 (5 bases). This TCR derives from a woman aged 45-65 years with active or convalescent COVID-19. Sequenced input: peripheral blood. CDR3 DNA sequence: TGTGCCGGGACGGGGGCTGGAAACACCATATATTTT. Translated: CAGTGAGNTIYF.